Sequencing of this T cell receptor (beta chain) was carried out in a study of CD8 T cells in ankylosing spondylitis. This clonotype was detected many times. Its target is unknown. The germline V gene encodes CDR1 SQVTM and CDR2 ANQGSEA. Trimming cost V 4 bases and J 3 bases; bases outside gene matches: 6. The CDR3 contains 13 residues. Study conclusions and caveats: Significant enrichment of disease-linked clones was reportedly seen in matched ankylosing spondylitis synovial fluid. For ankylosing spondylitis blood, a TCR beta motif of about 8 highly homologous variants appeared characteristic.

A quantitative 5'-RACE method, one with molecular barcodes, was used to make TCR beta libraries. TCRdb recomputed calls from the 5' RACE reads with MiXCR, one row per CDR3 protein. Of 220,000 or so distinct CDR3 sequences listed, approximately 10% are singletons. This sequence was found in a male donor with ankylosing spondylitis or in good health (not recorded which). Specimen: blood, either unsorted or a sorted T cell fraction (not recorded which). The genes are TRBV29-1 and TRBJ2-7; TRBD1 matches 7 bases. The CDR3 spells CSVGGQSNYEQYF. The CDR3, as DNA: TGCAGCGTTGGGGGACAGTCTAACTACGAGCAGTACTTC.